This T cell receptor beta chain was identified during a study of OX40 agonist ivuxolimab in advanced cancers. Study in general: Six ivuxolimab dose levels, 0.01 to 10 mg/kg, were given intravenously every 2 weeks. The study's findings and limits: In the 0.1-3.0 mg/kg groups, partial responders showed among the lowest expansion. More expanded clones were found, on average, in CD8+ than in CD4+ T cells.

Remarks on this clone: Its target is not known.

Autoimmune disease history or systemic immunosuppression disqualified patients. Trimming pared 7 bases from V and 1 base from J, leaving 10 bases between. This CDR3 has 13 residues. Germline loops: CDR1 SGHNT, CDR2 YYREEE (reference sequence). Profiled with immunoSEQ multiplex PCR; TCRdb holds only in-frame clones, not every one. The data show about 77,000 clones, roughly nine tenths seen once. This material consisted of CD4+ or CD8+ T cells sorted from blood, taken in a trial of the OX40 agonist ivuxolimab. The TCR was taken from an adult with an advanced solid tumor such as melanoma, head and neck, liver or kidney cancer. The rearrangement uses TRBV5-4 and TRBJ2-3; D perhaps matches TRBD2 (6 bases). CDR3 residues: CASVPSGTDTQYF. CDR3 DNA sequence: TGTGCCAGCGTGCCTAGCGGCACAGATACGCAGTATTTT.